This T cell receptor (beta chain) was identified in a study of Ad26.COV2.S vaccination and SARS-CoV-2 variants. The treatment is: roughly 18 received Ad26.COV2.S at low or high dose, single or two shots; a few received placebo; per-sample allocation not given. It was on day 63 after the first vaccine or placebo injection that samples were taken. Clones were read by immunoSEQ multiplex PCR, and TCRdb kept only the in-frame ones, dropping some. The repertoire holds approximately 420,000 clones, with 88% as singletons. V lost 5 bases to trimming and J lost 4 bases; unmatched junction nucleotides: 10. Germline lookup yields CDR1 MDHEN and CDR2 SYDVKM. This CDR3 comprises 16 residues.

This clonotype was sampled from a person between 18 and 59 years old who received the Ad26.COV2.S COVID-19 vaccine or a placebo. Specimen: peripheral blood, collected in a trial of Ad26.COV2.S vaccine versus placebo. The chain has TRBV28 and TRBJ2-2; 7 bases agree with TRBD2. CDR3 nucleotide sequence: TGTGCCAGCAGTCCCTCGGGGGAGGGGCTCACCGGGGAGCTGTTTTTT. Residues: CASSPSGEGLTGELFF.